The present TCR beta chain was sequenced within a study of T cell responses to AZD1222 COVID-19 vaccine. There are 15 residues in the CDR3. The V and J ends lost 4 bases and 1 base respectively, with 13 bases between them. Germline CDR1 and CDR2: LGHDT and YNNKEL (reference sequence). Libraries were prepared by immunoSEQ multiplex PCR; TCRdb keeps only in-frame clonotypes and omits some of them. The repertoire includes 160,000 or so clones, less than 95% of them detected once, and less than 2% sits in the top ten. The chain recombines TRBV3-1 (or the pseudogene TRBV3-2) with TRBJ1-1, with TRBD1 as a possible D gene (5 bases). The source was peripheral blood, collected on day 0 of AZD1222 vaccination. This clonotype was sampled from an adult in good health. CDR3 coding DNA: TGTGCCAGCAGCCTTAGGGGACCCGCGAACACTGAAGCTTTCTTT. Its translation: CASSLRGPANTEAFF.